A selection of T cell receptor beta chains follows, all from one sample in a study of identical twins. TCRdb reprocessed the 5' RACE reads via MiXCR and lists one record per CDR3 protein. This table has under 400,000 distinct CDR3 sequences, approximately 9.1% appearing once. Material: naive T cells sorted from blood. Receptors were obtained from a woman aged 45-65 years in good health. Each CDR3 is given with its conserved first and last residue. A D gene is named only where the DNA matches it firmly. Some rows mark clone size as missing; the rest say once, few, many or name a class of expanded clone.

J | size | V | D | DNA | CDR3
TRBJ2-2 | NA | TRBV2 | NA | TGTGCCAGCAATAGAGCAGCGAACACCGGGGAGCTGTTTTTT | CASNRAANTGELFF
TRBJ2-3 | many | TRBV5-1 | NA | TGCGCCAGCAGCTTGTTGGGTAGCACAGATACGCAGTATTTT | CASSLLGSTDTQYF
TRBJ1-1 | many | TRBV5-5 | NA | TGTGCCAGCAGCTTGGGGGGGGAGGACACTGAAGCTTTCTTT | CASSLGGEDTEAFF
TRBJ2-7 | few | TRBV5-1 | NA | TGCGCCAGCAGCTTGGGAAGTCGAGGACCTTTCGAGCAGTACTTC | CASSLGSRGPFEQYF
TRBJ2-1 | many | TRBV4-1 | NA | TGCGCCAGCAGCCCAGAAGGAGATAATGAGCAGTTCTTC | CASSPEGDNEQFF
TRBJ2-1 | few | TRBV12-5 | TRBD1 | TGTGCTAGTGGTTCCGGGACAGGGGGGATTAATAAGCAGTTCTTC | CASGSGTGGINKQFF
TRBJ2-7 | few | TRBV4-1 | TRBD1 | TGCGCCAGCAGCCAAGAACCAGGGGGCTACGAGCAGTACTTC | CASSQEPGGYEQYF
TRBJ2-5 | few | TRBV12-3/TRBV12-4 | NA | TGTGCCAGCAGTTGGAAGGGGCCGGGGGAGACCCAGTACTTC | CASSWKGPGETQYF
TRBJ1-1 | NA | TRBV11-2 | NA | TGTGCCAGCAGCTATGGCAGGCCGGTGTGGGCTTTCTTT | CASSYGRPVWAFF
TRBJ2-1 | many | TRBV5-1 | TRBD2 | TGCGCCAGCAGCCGGGGGGGACTAGCTGTCGACAATGAGCAGTTCTTC | CASSRGGLAVDNEQFF
TRBJ2-2 | NA | TRBV6-5 | NA | TGTGCTGTACGGGACTCCCACACCGGGGAGCTGTTTTTT | CAVRDSHTGELFF
TRBJ2-3 | NA | TRBV2 | NA | TGTGCCAGCAGTAGACCCCTAAGCGGAGATACGCAGTATTTT | CASSRPLSGDTQYF
TRBJ1-2 | few | TRBV30 | NA | TGTGCCTGGAGTGTAATGGGAGGGTATGGCTACACCTTC | CAWSVMGGYGYTF
TRBJ1-1 | many | TRBV7-8 | TRBD1 | TGTGCCAGCAGCCGCGGGCGAGGGACAGGTTTTTTGAACACTGAAGCTTTCTTT | CASSRGRGTGFLNTEAFF
TRBJ2-2 | NA | TRBV6-5 | NA | TGTGCCAGCAGGGAGTGGGTTTACACCGGGGAGCTGTTTTTT | CASREWVYTGELFF
TRBJ1-1 | many | TRBV5-1 | NA | TGTGCCAGCAGCTTATTGGGGAACACTGAAGCTTTCTTT | CASSLLGNTEAFF
TRBJ1-4 | few | TRBV20-1 | NA | TGCAGTGCTAGAGTAACGACTATGCGGGAAAAACTGTTTTTT | CSARVTTMREKLFF
TRBJ2-1 | many | TRBV12-3/TRBV12-4 | TRBD1 | TGTGCCAGCAGGCGACAGGGGAGTGAGCAGTTCTTC | CASRRQGSEQFF
TRBJ2-2 | NA | TRBV19 | NA | TGTGCCAGTAGTACGAGGAACACCGGGGAGCTGTTTTTT | CASSTRNTGELFF
TRBJ2-3 | NA | TRBV29-1 | TRBD2 | TGCAGCGCCGAGAGGGCTAGCGGGAGCCCCGTTGGGAGAGATACGCAGTATTTT | CSAERASGSPVGRDTQYF
TRBJ2-5 | NA | TRBV4-1 | NA | TGCGCCAGCAGCCAAGGACAGACCCAGTACTTC | CASSQGQTQYF
TRBJ2-5 | many | TRBV11-3 | TRBD2 | TGTGCCAGCAGCTTGGGACTAGTGCAAGAGACCCAGTACTTC | CASSLGLVQETQYF